A selection of T cell receptor beta chains follows, all from one sample in a study of a mutant IDH1 vaccine in newly diagnosed glioma. What these receptors recognize is not known. Generated by immunoSEQ multiplex PCR, the TCRdb table keeps only in-frame clones and is missing some. The data contain 60,000 to 75,000 clones, around 87% of them seen just once; the ten biggest clones take up roughly 2%. The sample consisted of PBMCs, taken from a glioma patient whose treatment included an IDH1 peptide vaccine. Receptor source: a man aged 25 to 40 with glioma. Both conserved end residues are part of each CDR3. A D gene is named only where the DNA matches it firmly. Rows may omit the clone size; those that give it use once, few, many or a size class.

-	TRBJ2-3	once	TRBV5-4	CASSRWGEGGSDTQYF	TGTGCCAGCAGCCGATGGGGTGAGGGGGGTTCAGATACGCAGTATTTT
-	TRBJ2-5	-	TRBV5-1	CASSGSAYQETQYF	TGCGCCAGCAGTGGGTCGGCGTACCAAGAGACCCAGTACTTC
TRBD1	TRBJ1-4	-	TRBV19	CASSATGGTEKLFF	TGTGCCAGTAGCGCGACAGGGGGGACGGAAAAACTGTTTTTT
-	TRBJ1-3	-	TRBV5-5	CASRSPVAGNTIYF	TGTGCCAGCAGATCGCCGGTAGCTGGAAACACCATATATTTT
-	TRBJ2-1	-	TRBV11-3	CASSITSPGEQFF	TGTGCCAGCAGCATCACTAGCCCCGGTGAGCAGTTCTTC
-	TRBJ2-1	-	TRBV2	CASSDAIGRQFF	TGTGCCAGCAGTGACGCTATCGGGAGGCAGTTCTTC
-	TRBJ2-7	once	TRBV4-1	CASSQTGEALDEQYF	TGCGCCAGCAGCCAAACGGGGGAGGCCCTCGACGAGCAGTACTTC
-	TRBJ1-2	-	TRBV5-4	CASSSPGPAYGYTF	TGTGCCAGCAGCTCCCCGGGCCCCGCCTATGGCTACACCTTC
TRBD1	TRBJ2-1	-	TRBV27	CASSLHPGTGNHEQFF	TGTGCCAGCAGCCTACACCCCGGGACAGGTAACCATGAGCAGTTCTTC
TRBD1	TRBJ1-4	-	TRBV5-5	CASSPRDRINEKLFF	TGTGCCAGCAGCCCCCGGGACAGGATAAATGAAAAACTGTTTTTT
-	TRBJ2-7	-	TRBV2	CASSEGVGRSYEQYF	TGTGCCAGCAGTGAAGGTGTTGGCCGATCCTACGAGCAGTACTTC
TRBD1	TRBJ1-2	-	TRBV18	CASSPAPPGQGADYGYTF	TGTGCCAGCTCACCAGCCCCCCCCGGGCAGGGGGCCGACTATGGCTACACCTTC
-	TRBJ2-7	-	TRBV5-4	CASSPSEIWILGVPSDEQYF	TGTGCCAGCAGCCCCTCGGAAATCTGGATCTTGGGGGTTCCGAGCGACGAGCAGTACTTC
TRBD1	TRBJ2-1	-	TRBV18	CASSPPRTGRDEQFF	TGTGCCAGCTCACCTCCAAGGACAGGGCGCGATGAGCAGTTCTTC
-	TRBJ2-3	-	TRBV10-3	CAVKGGPGNTDTQYF	TGTGCCGTGAAGGGGGGGCCGGGAAACACAGATACGCAGTATTTT
-	TRBJ1-1	few	TRBV15	CATSRDSRGLNAEAFF	TGTGCCACCAGCAGAGATTCAAGGGGTTTGAACGCTGAAGCTTTCTTT
-	TRBJ1-1	few	TRBV4-1	CASSLRGVGNTEAFF	TGCGCCAGCAGCCTCCGAGGTGTAGGGAACACTGAAGCTTTCTTT
-	TRBJ1-4	-	TRBV5-6	CASSVPGARRELFF	TGTGCCAGCAGCGTCCCGGGGGCCCGGAGGGAACTGTTTTTT
-	TRBJ1-5	-	TRBV19	CASSVNQGLNQPQHF	TGTGCCAGTAGTGTTAACCAGGGGCTCAATCAGCCCCAGCATTTT
-	TRBJ2-3	-	TRBV29-1	CSVVPESTDTQYF	TGCAGCGTTGTCCCAGAGAGCACAGATACGCAGTATTTT
-	TRBJ1-1	-	TRBV30	CAWSPSTNTEAFF	TGTGCCTGGAGTCCTTCCACGAACACTGAAGCTTTCTTT
-	TRBJ1-5	-	TRBV5-1	CASNPGPTTQEQPQHF	TGCGCCAGCAACCCTGGACCGACCACCCAGGAACAGCCCCAGCATTTT
-	TRBJ2-6	-	TRBV5-4	CASSLDSVGAGANVLTF	TGTGCCAGCAGCTTGGATAGCGTAGGAGCTGGGGCCAACGTCCTGACTTTC
-	TRBJ1-5	-	TRBV2	CASSGMSNQPQHF	TGTGCCAGCAGTGGGATGAGCAATCAGCCCCAGCATTTT
-	TRBJ2-3	once	TRBV7-3	CASSLTKAGYTDTQYF	TGTGCCAGCAGCTTAACGAAGGCAGGGTACACAGATACGCAGTATTTT
-	TRBJ1-2	-	TRBV7-8	CASSPRGAPGYTF	TGTGCCAGCAGCCCGAGGGGGGCGCCCGGCTACACCTTC
TRBD2	TRBJ2-5	-	TRBV25-1	CASSEYFGGRAGETQYF	TGTGCCAGCAGTGAATATTTCGGCGGGAGGGCCGGGGAGACCCAGTACTTC
TRBD1	TRBJ2-7	-	TRBV9	CASSGGQFHSEQYF	TGTGCCAGCAGCGGGGGACAGTTTCACTCCGAGCAGTACTTC
-	TRBJ1-6	-	TRBV5-4	CASSLFRRPNSPLHF	TGTGCCAGCAGCCTGTTTAGAAGGCCTAATTCACCCCTCCACTTT
-	TRBJ1-1	-	TRBV27	CASSLKTGYMNTEAFF	TGTGCCAGCAGTTTGAAGACAGGTTACATGAACACTGAAGCTTTCTTT
-	TRBJ2-7	-	TRBV9	CASSPPSWEQYF	TGTGCCAGCAGCCCCCCCTCGTGGGAGCAGTACTTC
-	TRBJ1-4	few	TRBV9	CASSVDRGRNEKLFF	TGTGCCAGCAGCGTAGACCGAGGGAGGAATGAAAAACTGTTTTTT
-	TRBJ1-2	-	TRBV21-1	CASSLKWDRGLTQNGYTF	TGTGCCAGCAGCCTAAAGTGGGACAGGGGGCTGACCCAGAATGGCTACACCTTC
-	TRBJ1-1	-	TRBV13	CASSQIAQRPGTEAFF	TGTGCCAGCAGCCAAATAGCACAGCGGCCGGGGACTGAAGCTTTCTTT
TRBD1	TRBJ1-4	-	TRBV5-1	CASSRDSPYNEKLFF	TGCGCCAGCAGCAGGGACAGTCCTTATAATGAAAAACTGTTTTTT
-	TRBJ1-2	-	TRBV5-6	CASRTGPALYGYTF	TGTGCCAGCAGAACAGGGCCCGCCCTCTATGGCTACACCTTC
-	TRBJ1-1	-	TRBV2	CASTIVRNRGPTEAFF	TGTGCCAGCACCATTGTCAGGAATCGAGGGCCCACTGAAGCTTTCTTT
-	TRBJ2-1	-	TRBV7-2	CASSLGSHEQFF	TGTGCCAGCAGCTTAGGCTCTCATGAGCAGTTCTTC
-	TRBJ1-1	-	TRBV5-1	CASSLRTASMNTEAFF	TGCGCCAGCAGCCTCCGGACAGCCTCCATGAACACTGAAGCTTTCTTT
-	TRBJ2-1	-	TRBV2	CASRFSSYNEQFF	TGTGCCAGCCGGTTTTCTTCCTACAATGAGCAGTTCTTC
-	TRBJ2-2	-	TRBV7-8	CASSSPPGELFF	TGTGCCAGCAGCTCTCCCCCCGGGGAGCTGTTTTTT
TRBD2	TRBJ2-1	-	TRBV2	CASSEVGLAGFNEQFF	TGTGCCAGCAGTGAAGTGGGGCTAGCGGGATTCAATGAGCAGTTCTTC
TRBD1	TRBJ2-2	-	TRBV7-2	CASSTTGLNTGELFF	TGTGCCAGCAGCACGACAGGGTTGAACACCGGGGAGCTGTTTTTT
-	TRBJ2-5	-	TRBV5-6	CASSLVTNQETQYF	TGTGCCAGCAGCTTGGTGACAAACCAAGAGACCCAGTACTTC
-	TRBJ1-3	once	TRBV7-9	CASSSPQNTIYF	TGTGCCAGCAGCTCTCCCCAGAACACCATATATTTT
-	TRBJ1-2	-	TRBV7-3	CASSLTGGQTGYTF	TGTGCCAGCAGCTTAACGGGAGGACAGACTGGCTACACCTTC
TRBD2	TRBJ2-1	-	TRBV6-1	CASSERSGSIAYNEQFF	TGTGCCAGCAGTGAACGGAGCGGGAGTATCGCCTACAATGAGCAGTTCTTC
-	TRBJ1-2	-	TRBV30	CAWSRLLTGSRGYTF	TGTGCCTGGAGCCGCCTACTTACAGGGTCCCGCGGCTACACCTTC
-	TRBJ1-1	-	TRBV2	CASSSGTEAFF	TGTGCCAGCAGTTCCGGGACAGAAGCTTTCTTT
TRBD2	TRBJ2-3	-	TRBV11-2	CASSLAPRAGGAADTQYF	TGTGCCAGCAGCTTAGCCCCCCGGGCGGGAGGGGCCGCAGATACGCAGTATTTT